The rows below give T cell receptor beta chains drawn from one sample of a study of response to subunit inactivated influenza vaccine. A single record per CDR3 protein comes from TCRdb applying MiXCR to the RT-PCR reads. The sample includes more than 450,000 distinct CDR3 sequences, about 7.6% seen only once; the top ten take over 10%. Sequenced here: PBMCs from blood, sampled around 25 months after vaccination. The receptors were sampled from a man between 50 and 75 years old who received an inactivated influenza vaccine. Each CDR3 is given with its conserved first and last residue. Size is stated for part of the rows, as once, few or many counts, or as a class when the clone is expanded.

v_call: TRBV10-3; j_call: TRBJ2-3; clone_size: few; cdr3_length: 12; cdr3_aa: CAIRGSTDTQYF
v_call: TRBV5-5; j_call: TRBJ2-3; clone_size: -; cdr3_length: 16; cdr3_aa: CASSLVPSGRTDTQYF
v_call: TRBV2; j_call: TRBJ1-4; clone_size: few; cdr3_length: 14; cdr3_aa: CASKDALSGEKLFF
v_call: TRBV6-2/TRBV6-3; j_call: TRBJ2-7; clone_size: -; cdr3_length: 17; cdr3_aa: CASSSSQPGQGSYEQYF
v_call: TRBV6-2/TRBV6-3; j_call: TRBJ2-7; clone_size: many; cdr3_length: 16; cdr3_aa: CASSYFDLGQSYEQYF
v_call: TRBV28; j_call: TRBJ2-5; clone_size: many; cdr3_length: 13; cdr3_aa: CASSFDRKETQYF
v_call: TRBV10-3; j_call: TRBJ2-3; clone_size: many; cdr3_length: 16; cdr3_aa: CATQRTSGGYTDTQYF
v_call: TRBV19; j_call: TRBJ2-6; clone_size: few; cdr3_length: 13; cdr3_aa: CASKNQGANVLTF
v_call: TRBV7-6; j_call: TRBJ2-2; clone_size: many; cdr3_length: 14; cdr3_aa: CASSSTVNTGELFF
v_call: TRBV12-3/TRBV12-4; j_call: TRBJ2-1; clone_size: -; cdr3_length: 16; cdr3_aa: CASSAGTSGGRGEQFF
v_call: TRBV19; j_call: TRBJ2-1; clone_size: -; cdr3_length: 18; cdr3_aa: CASSITAGGETAYNEQFF
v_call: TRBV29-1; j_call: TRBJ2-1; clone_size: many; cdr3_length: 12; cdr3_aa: CSVEKGFGEQFF
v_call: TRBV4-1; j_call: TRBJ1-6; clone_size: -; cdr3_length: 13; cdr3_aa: CASSQAMGSPLHF
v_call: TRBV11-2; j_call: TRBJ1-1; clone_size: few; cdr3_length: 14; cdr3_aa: CASRTTGGSTEAFF
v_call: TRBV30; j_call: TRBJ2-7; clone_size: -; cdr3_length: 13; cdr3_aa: CAWSVSGQLEQYF
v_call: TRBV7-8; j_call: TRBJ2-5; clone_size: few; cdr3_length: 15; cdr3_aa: CASSLVGGLQETQYF
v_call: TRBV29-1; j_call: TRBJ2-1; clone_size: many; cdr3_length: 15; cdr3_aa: CSVEIRPRSYNEQFF
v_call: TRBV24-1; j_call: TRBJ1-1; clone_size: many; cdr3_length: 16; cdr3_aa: CATSDKNRGPGTEAFF
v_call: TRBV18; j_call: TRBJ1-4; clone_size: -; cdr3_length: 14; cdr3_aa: CASSPTGTGEKLFF
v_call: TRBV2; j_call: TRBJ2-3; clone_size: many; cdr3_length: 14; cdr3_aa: CASSDLHSMDTQYF
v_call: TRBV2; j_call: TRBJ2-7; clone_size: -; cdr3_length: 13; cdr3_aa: CASTDRGWYEQYF
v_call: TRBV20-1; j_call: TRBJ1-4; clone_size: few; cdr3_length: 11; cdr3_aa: CSARDPGGLFF
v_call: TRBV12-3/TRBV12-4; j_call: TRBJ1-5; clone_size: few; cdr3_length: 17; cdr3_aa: CASSLGLTGGYNQPQHF
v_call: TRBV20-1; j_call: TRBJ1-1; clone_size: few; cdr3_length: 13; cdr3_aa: CRARLGKNTEAFF
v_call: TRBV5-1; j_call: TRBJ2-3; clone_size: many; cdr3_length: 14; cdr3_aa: CASSKGQGTDTQYF
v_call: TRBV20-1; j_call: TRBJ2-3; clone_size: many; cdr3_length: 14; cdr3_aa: CSPTGRTSTDTQYF
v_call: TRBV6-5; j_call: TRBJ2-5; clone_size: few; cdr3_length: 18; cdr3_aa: CASSSEILVGAYQETQYF